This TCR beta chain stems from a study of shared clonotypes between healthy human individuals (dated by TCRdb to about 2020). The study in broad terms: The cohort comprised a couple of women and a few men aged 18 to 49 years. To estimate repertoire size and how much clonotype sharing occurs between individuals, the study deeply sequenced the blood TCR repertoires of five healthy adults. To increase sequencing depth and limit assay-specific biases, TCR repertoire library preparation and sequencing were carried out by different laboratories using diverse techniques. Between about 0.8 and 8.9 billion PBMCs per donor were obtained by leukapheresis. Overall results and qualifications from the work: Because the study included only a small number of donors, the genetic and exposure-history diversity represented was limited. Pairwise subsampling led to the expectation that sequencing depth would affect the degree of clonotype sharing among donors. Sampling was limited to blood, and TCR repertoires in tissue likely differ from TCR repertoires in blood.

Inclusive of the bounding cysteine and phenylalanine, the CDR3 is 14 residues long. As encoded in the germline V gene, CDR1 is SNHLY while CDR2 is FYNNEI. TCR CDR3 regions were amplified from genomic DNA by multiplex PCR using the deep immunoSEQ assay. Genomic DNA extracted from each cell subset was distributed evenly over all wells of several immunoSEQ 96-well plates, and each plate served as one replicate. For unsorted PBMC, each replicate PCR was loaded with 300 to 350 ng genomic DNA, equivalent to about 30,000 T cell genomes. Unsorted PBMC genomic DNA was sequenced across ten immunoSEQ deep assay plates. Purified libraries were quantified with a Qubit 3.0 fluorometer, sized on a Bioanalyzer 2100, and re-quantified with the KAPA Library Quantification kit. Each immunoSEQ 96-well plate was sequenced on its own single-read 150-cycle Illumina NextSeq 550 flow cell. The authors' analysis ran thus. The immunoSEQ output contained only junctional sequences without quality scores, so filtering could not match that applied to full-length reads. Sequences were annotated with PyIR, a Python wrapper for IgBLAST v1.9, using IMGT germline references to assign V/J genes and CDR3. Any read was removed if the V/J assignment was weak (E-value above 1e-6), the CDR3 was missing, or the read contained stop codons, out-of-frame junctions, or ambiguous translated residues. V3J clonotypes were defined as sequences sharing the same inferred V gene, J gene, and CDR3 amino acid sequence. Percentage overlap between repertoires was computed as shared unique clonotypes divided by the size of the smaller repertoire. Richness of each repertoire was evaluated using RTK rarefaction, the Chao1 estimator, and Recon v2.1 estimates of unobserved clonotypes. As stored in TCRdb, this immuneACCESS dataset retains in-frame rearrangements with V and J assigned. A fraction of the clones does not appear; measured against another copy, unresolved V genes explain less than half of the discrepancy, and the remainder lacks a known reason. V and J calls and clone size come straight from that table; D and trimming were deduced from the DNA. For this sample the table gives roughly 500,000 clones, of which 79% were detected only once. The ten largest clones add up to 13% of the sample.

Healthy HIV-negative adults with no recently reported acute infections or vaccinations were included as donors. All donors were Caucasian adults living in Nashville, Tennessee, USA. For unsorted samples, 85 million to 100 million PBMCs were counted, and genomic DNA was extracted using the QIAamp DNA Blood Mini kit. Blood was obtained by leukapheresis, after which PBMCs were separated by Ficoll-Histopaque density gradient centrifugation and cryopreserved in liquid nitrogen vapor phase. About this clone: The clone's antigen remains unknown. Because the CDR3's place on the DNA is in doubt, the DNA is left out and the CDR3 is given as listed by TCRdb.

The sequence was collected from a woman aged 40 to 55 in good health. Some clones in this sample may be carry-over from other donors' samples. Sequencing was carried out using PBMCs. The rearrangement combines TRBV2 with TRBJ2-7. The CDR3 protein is CASSGLSGLAEQYF.